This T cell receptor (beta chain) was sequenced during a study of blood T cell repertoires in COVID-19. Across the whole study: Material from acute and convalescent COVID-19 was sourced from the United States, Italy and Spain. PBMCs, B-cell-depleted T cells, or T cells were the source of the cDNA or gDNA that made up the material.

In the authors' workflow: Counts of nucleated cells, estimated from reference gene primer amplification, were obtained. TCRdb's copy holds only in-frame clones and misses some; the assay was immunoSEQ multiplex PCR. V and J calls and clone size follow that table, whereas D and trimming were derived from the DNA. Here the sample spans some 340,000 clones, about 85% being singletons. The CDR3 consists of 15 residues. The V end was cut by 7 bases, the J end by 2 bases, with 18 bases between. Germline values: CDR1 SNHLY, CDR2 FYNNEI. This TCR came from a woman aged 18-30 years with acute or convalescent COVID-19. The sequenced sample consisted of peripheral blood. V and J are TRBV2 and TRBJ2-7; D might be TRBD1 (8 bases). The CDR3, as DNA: TGTGCCAGCACCTTCGGGGGGACAGGAGCCTACGAGCAGTACTTC. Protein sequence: CASTFGGTGAYEQYF.